These T cell receptor beta chains were read from a single sample in a study of cytomegalovirus exposure and HLA in healthy donors. Data came from immunoSEQ multiplex PCR; TCRdb stores just in-frame clones and leaves some out. The sample lists 95,000 to 100,000 clones, approximately 76% occurring once. The specimen sequenced was PBMCs. The receptors come from a man aged 40-50 years in good health and CMV-seropositive. Each CDR3 is given with its conserved first and last residue. The order of the fields is J gene, V gene, D gene, clone size, CDR3 protein, CDR3 DNA. D genes are given only for firm matches. Clone size appears in some rows only: once, few, many, or a class for an expanded clone.

TRBJ2-1 TRBV18 - - CASSPVSQSRQFF TGTGCCAGCTCACCAGTTTCCCAGTCCCGGCAGTTCTTC
TRBJ1-1 TRBV29-1 - - CSPRTVNTEAFF TGCAGCCCCCGGACAGTGAACACTGAAGCTTTCTTT
TRBJ2-1 TRBV5-1 TRBD1 - CASSLGQGAFNEQFF TGCGCCAGCAGCTTGGGACAGGGGGCATTTAATGAGCAGTTCTTC
TRBJ2-4 TRBV5-4 TRBD2 - CASSPQGGGAGAKNIQYF TGTGCCAGCAGCCCCCAGGGCGGGGGGGCAGGAGCCAAAAACATTCAGTACTTC
TRBJ2-7 TRBV2 - - CASMKGHVTYEQYF TGTGCCAGCATGAAGGGACACGTTACCTACGAGCAGTACTTC
TRBJ1-6 TRBV7-9 TRBD1 - CASSRTGESSPLHF TGTGCCAGCAGCCGGACAGGGGAGTCTTCACCCCTCCACTTT
TRBJ2-3 TRBV6-1 - few CASSERRYTDTQYF TGTGCCAGCAGTGAACGGCGGTACACAGATACGCAGTATTTT
TRBJ1-6 TRBV5-1 TRBD1 - CASSLLLRDRDSLSPLHF TGCGCCAGCAGCTTGTTACTACGGGACAGGGATTCGTTATCACCCCTCCACTTT
TRBJ2-1 TRBV11-3 - - CASSPGDLRGNEQFF TGTGCCAGCAGCCCGGGGGACCTCCGAGGGAATGAGCAGTTCTTC
TRBJ2-2 TRBV2 TRBD2 - CASSGTSGERDTGELFF TGTGCCAGCAGCGGGACTAGCGGGGAGAGGGACACCGGGGAGCTGTTTTTT
TRBJ2-7 TRBV9 TRBD1 - CASSVGDSTYEQYF TGTGCCAGCAGCGTAGGGGACAGTACCTACGAGCAGTACTTC
TRBJ2-3 TRBV4-3 TRBD2 - CASSPRTSGRIVADTQYF TGCGCCAGCAGCCCTAGGACTAGCGGGAGAATTGTAGCAGATACGCAGTATTTT
TRBJ2-1 TRBV19 TRBD2 - CASSSGTSGYNEQFF TGTGCCAGTAGTTCTGGGACTAGCGGCTACAATGAGCAGTTCTTC
TRBJ1-2 TRBV20-1 - - CSASLVRGYTF TGCAGTGCTAGCCTGGTCAGGGGCTACACCTTC
TRBJ2-7 TRBV20-1 - - CSATVDYEQYF TGCAGTGCTACGGTCGACTACGAGCAGTACTTC
TRBJ1-6 TRBV10-3 TRBD1 - CAISGQLNSPLHF TGTGCCATCTCGGGACAGCTAAATTCACCCCTCCACTTT
TRBJ2-1 TRBV5-4 TRBD2 once CASSLVRGGINEQFF TGTGCCAGCAGCTTGGTGCGGGGGGGCATCAATGAGCAGTTCTTC
TRBJ2-7 TRBV7-8 TRBD1 - CASSSGQFLPYEQYF TGTGCCAGCAGCTCGGGACAGTTTCTTCCCTACGAGCAGTACTTC
TRBJ2-5 TRBV11-3 TRBD2 - CASSRTSGETQYF TGTGCCAGCAGCCGGACTAGCGGGGAGACCCAGTACTTC
TRBJ1-5 TRBV15 - - CATSRDIGQQHF TGTGCCACCAGCAGAGATATAGGACAGCAGCATTTT
TRBJ2-1 TRBV15 - - CATSSGRVAEQFF TGTGCCACCAGCAGTGGCAGGGTGGCTGAGCAGTTCTTC
TRBJ2-3 TRBV6-6 TRBD2 - CASSGGLAGTQYF TGTGCCAGCAGTGGGGGACTAGCGGGAACGCAGTATTTT
TRBJ2-1 TRBV15 - - CATSSWGLPYNEQFF TGTGCCACCAGCAGCTGGGGACTTCCCTACAATGAGCAGTTCTTC
TRBJ2-5 TRBV5-4 TRBD2 - CASSLAGGPEQTQYF TGTGCCAGCAGCTTGGCGGGAGGGCCCGAACAGACCCAGTACTTC
TRBJ2-7 TRBV7-6 TRBD1 - CASSLTTGHYEQYF TGTGCCAGCAGCTTGACGACAGGGCACTACGAGCAGTACTTC
TRBJ2-2 TRBV7-7 TRBD1 - CASSLGTGETGELFF TGTGCTAGCAGCTTAGGGACAGGAGAGACCGGGGAGCTGTTTTTT
TRBJ2-5 TRBV5-5 TRBD1 - CASSSLPGQGETQYF TGTGCCAGCAGCTCCCTGCCGGGACAGGGAGAGACCCAGTACTTC
TRBJ1-2 TRBV27 - - CASSLQDRRGYTF TGTGCCAGCAGTTTACAGGATCGGAGGGGCTACACCTTC
TRBJ2-7 TRBV18 TRBD1 once CASSPRQGVANEQYF TGTGCCAGCTCACCACGTCAGGGGGTCGCGAACGAGCAGTACTTC
TRBJ2-1 TRBV5-4 - few CASSVDFEQFF TGTGCCAGCAGCGTGGACTTCGAGCAGTTCTTC
TRBJ1-2 TRBV18 TRBD1 - CASSWTGEDYTF TGTGCCAGCTCATGGACAGGGGAGGACTACACCTTC
TRBJ1-2 TRBV5-5 - - CASTLGLNYGYTF TGTGCCAGCACCCTGGGACTTAACTATGGCTACACCTTC
TRBJ1-2 TRBV16 - - CASSQFRQDGYTF TGTGCCAGCAGCCAATTTAGGCAGGATGGCTACACCTTC
TRBJ1-4 TRBV6-1 TRBD1 - CASSQQGVLEKLFF TGTGCCAGCAGTCAACAGGGGGTATTGGAAAAACTGTTTTTT
TRBJ2-6 TRBV6-5 - - CASSSISGANVLTF TGTGCCAGCAGTTCCATCTCTGGGGCCAACGTCCTGACTTTC
TRBJ2-2 TRBV2 - - CASRRAPGGPGSMAGELFF TGTGCCAGCAGACGTGCCCCCGGGGGGCCAGGGTCCATGGCCGGGGAGCTGTTTTTT
TRBJ2-7 TRBV28 TRBD2 - CASTPLAGGPHEQYF TGTGCCAGCACCCCCCTTGCGGGAGGGCCCCACGAGCAGTACTTC
TRBJ2-7 TRBV9 TRBD2 - CASGRGSGAPYEQYF TGTGCCAGCGGAAGGGGTAGCGGGGCCCCCTACGAGCAGTACTTC
TRBJ1-2 TRBV28 TRBD1 - CASSTTTGNNYGYTF TGTGCCAGCAGTACGACGACAGGGAATAACTATGGCTACACCTTC
TRBJ2-1 TRBV4-1 TRBD2 - CASSQGSAGAYNEQFF TGCGCCAGCAGCCAAGGATCGGCGGGGGCCTACAATGAGCAGTTCTTC
TRBJ2-7 TRBV28 TRBD1 - CASGDRTYEQYF TGTGCCAGCGGGGACAGAACCTACGAGCAGTACTTC
TRBJ2-1 TRBV18 TRBD2 few CASSPTRGGRHEQFF TGTGCCAGCTCACCAACGCGGGGGGGCCGCCATGAGCAGTTCTTC
TRBJ1-3 TRBV6-6 - once CASRLPGASGNTIYF TGTGCCAGCAGACTCCCTGGGGCCTCTGGAAACACCATATATTTT
TRBJ2-1 TRBV11-3 TRBD2 - CASSLDSGSVNEQFF TGTGCCAGCAGCTTAGATAGCGGGAGCGTCAATGAGCAGTTCTTC
TRBJ2-5 TRBV2 - - CASRFTGQETQYF TGTGCCAGCAGGTTTACAGGGCAAGAGACCCAGTACTTC
TRBJ1-5 TRBV4-2 - - CASSQDNQGWQPQHF TGTGCCAGCAGCCAAGACAATCAGGGCTGGCAGCCCCAGCATTTT
TRBJ2-6 TRBV4-3 - - CASSQEGGGANVLTF TGCGCCAGCAGCCAGGAGGGAGGTGGGGCCAACGTCCTGACTTTC
TRBJ2-7 TRBV7-2 TRBD1 once CASSGNRGIRAYEQYF TGTGCCAGCAGCGGTAACAGGGGGATACGAGCCTACGAGCAGTACTTC
TRBJ1-5 TRBV10-3 TRBD1 - CAISEDRGYQPQHF TGTGCCATCAGTGAGGACAGGGGATATCAGCCCCAGCATTTT
TRBJ1-2 TRBV4-3 - - CASSQDGGGRNYGYTF TGCGCCAGCAGCCAAGATGGGGGGGGGCGCAACTATGGCTACACCTTC